This passage covers 17 T cell receptor beta chains from one sample sequenced in a study of shared clonotypes between healthy human individuals. Naive CD8 isolation took CD45RO-negative cells positively selected for CCR7 and excluded terminally differentiated effector memory CD45RA+ cells. The repertoire was sequenced with immunoSEQ multiplex PCR; TCRdb's copy has only in-frame clones and lacks some. The sample yields more than 2 million clones, roughly 94% seen once. Sequenced material: naive CD8+ T cells sorted from blood. The source is a man between 18 and 35 years old in good health.

The genes are TRBV27 and TRBJ2-7; 7 nucleotides align to TRBD1. The CDR3 consists of 16 residues. Germline V gene data show CDR1 as MNHEY and CDR2 as SMNVEV (reference sequence). After removal of 0 bases from V and 3 bases from J, the junction contained 8 bases not matched to a gene. In nucleotides, the CDR3 is TGTGCCAGCAGTTTATCACAGGGGACCGGGTACTACGAGCAGTACTTC. Translating gives CASSLSQGTGYYEQYF.

The V gene is TRBV13, the J gene TRBJ1-1; perhaps TRBD1 as D (5 bases). Trimming stripped 1 base from V and 6 bases from J, with 12 bases between. This CDR3 spans 14 amino acids. Germline lookup yields CDR1 PRHDT and CDR2 FYEKMQ (reference sequence). The CDR3 bases are TGTGCCAGCAGCTTAGCAGGGACTGTGCCTGAAGCTTTCTTT. Translation gives CASSLAGTVPEAFF.

The table lists this clone with a count of one. In the same sample, other DNA sequences code for this CDR3. The chain links TRBV5-1 to TRBJ2-2, with D perhaps TRBD1 (5 bases). The V end was cut by 0 bases, the J end by 0 bases, with 6 bases between. The germline V gene encodes CDR1 SGHRS and CDR2 YFSETQ. There are 15 residues in the CDR3. CDR3 in DNA: TGCGCCAGCAGCTTGGGGACAACGAACACCGGGGAGCTGTTTTTT. This translates into CASSLGTTNTGELFF.

The chain uses TRBV6-5 and TRBJ1-1, with D possibly TRBD1 on 6 matching bases. The CDR3 is 15 residues long. Germline V lookup: CDR1 MNHEY, CDR2 SVGAGI. The germline V and J ends were trimmed by 0 bases and 6 bases, with 14 bases remaining between them. The CDR3 DNA sequence: TGTGCCAGCAGTTACTCCTCAGGGGCAGGCGCTGAAGCTTTCTTT. Protein product: CASSYSSGAGAEAFF.

This clone was found once. J is TRBJ1-2 and V is TRBV18, with TRBD1 matching 8 bases. This CDR3 is built from 15 residues. J was trimmed by 3 bases and V by 5 bases; bases with no gene match: 8. Per germline, CDR1 KGHSH and CDR2 LQKENI. For the CDR3, the DNA is TGTGCCAGCTCATCGGGGCAGGGGGCTGACTATGGCTACACCTTC. As protein: CASSSGQGADYGYTF.

The chain carries TRBV6-5 and TRBJ1-1; no clear D gene. The CDR3 is 14 residues long. Between the trimmed V and J ends, which lost 0 bases and 1 base, there was a span of 6 bases. Germline V gene data show CDR1 as MNHEY and CDR2 as SVGAGI. CDR3: CASSYSEANTEAFF. As DNA, the CDR3 is TGTGCCAGCAGTTACTCGGAAGCGAACACTGAAGCTTTCTTT.

This clone was seen more than once but under ten times. A read error may account for a junction end that differs from germline. The chain joins TRBV7-7 to TRBJ2-7, with 9 bases that match TRBD2. The CDR3 loop spans 18 amino acids. Germline CDR1 and CDR2: SSHAT and FNYEAQ (reference sequence). This chain's CDR3 is CASSLDRLAVASSYEQYF. CDR3 DNA sequence: TGTGCTAGCAGCTTAGACCGACTAGCGGTTGCCAGCTCCTACGAGCAGTACTTC.

The V gene is TRBV2, the J gene TRBJ2-1, with TRBD2 matching over 12 bases. From germline, CDR1 is SNHLY and CDR2 FYNNEI. V was clipped by 6 bases and J by 7 bases; unmatched bases: 7. The CDR3 has 15 amino acids. This chain's CDR3 is CASRPGTSGLNEQFF. The CDR3 DNA reads TGTGCCAGCAGACCTGGGACTAGCGGGTTAAATGAGCAGTTCTTC. The full variable domain, its missing parts supplied by reference TRBV2 and TRBJ2-1, is EPEVTQTPSHQVTQMGQEVILRCVPISNHLYFYWYRQILGQKVEFLVSFYNNEISEKSEIFDDQFSVERPDGSNFTLKIRSTKLEDSAMYFCASRPGTSGLNEQFFGPGTRLTVL.

The CDR3, as DNA: TGTGCCAGCAGCATAGGCAGGATGAACACTGAAGCTTTCTTT. As protein: CASSIGRMNTEAFF. This chain uses TRBV5-4 with TRBJ1-1; D uncertain. Looked up from germline, CDR1 is SGHNT and CDR2 is YYREEE (reference sequence). This CDR3 contains 14 residues. The V end was cut by 4 bases, the J end by 0 bases, with 10 bases between.

The table lists this clone with a count of one. The genes are TRBV27 and TRBJ2-3; 7 bases are a match to TRBD1. Germline CDR1 MNHEY, CDR2 SMNVEV (reference sequence). This CDR3 has 16 amino acids. Losses at the gene ends were 5 bases for V and 1 base for J; bases not matched to a gene: 9. The CDR3 region is CASSPQTGLGTDTQYF. The CDR3 DNA reads as TGTGCCAGCAGTCCCCAGACAGGGCTGGGCACAGATACGCAGTATTTT.

The rearrangement links TRBV27 to TRBJ2-7, with D unresolved. Deletions cut 4 bases from V and 3 bases from J, with 10 bases between. This CDR3 has 13 amino acids. CDR1 and CDR2 (germline): MNHEY, SMNVEV (reference sequence). The CDR3 here is CASSSRVFYEQYF. Written as DNA, the CDR3 is TGTGCCAGCAGTTCCCGGGTATTCTACGAGCAGTACTTC.

A single count supports this clone. The chain employs TRBV11-2 and TRBJ2-4, with 8 bases lining up with TRBD2. CDR1 and CDR2 from the germline V gene are SGHAT and FQNNGV. V dropped 1 base and J dropped 6; count of bases not matched to a gene: 5. The CDR3 has 15 residues. CDR3 sequence: CASSLAGGPGNIQYF. DNA for the CDR3: TGTGCCAGCAGCTTAGCGGGGGGGCCGGGAAACATTCAGTACTTC.

In this sample, this clone turned up a few times. Other DNA sequences in the sample encode the same CDR3. The V gene is TRBV6-1, the J gene TRBJ1-5, with TRBD1 identical over 7 bases. CDR1 and CDR2 (germline): MNHNS, SASEGT. This CDR3 region has 16 residues. V was clipped by 0 bases and J by 4 bases; unmatched bases: 6. CDR3 in DNA: TGTGCCAGCAGTGAAGCGCGGCAGGGGGGGAATCAGCCCCAGCATTTT. It translates to CASSEARQGGNQPQHF.

The chain is built from TRBV7-9 and TRBJ1-1, with D hard to call. V was trimmed by 8 bases and J by 3 bases, leaving 10 bases between them. CDR1 and CDR2 from the germline V gene are SEHNR and FQNEAQ (reference sequence). CDR3 length: 12 amino acids. As DNA, the CDR3 is TGTGCCAGCGAATTTAGGGACACTGAAGCTTTCTTT. It yields the protein CASEFRDTEAFF. Full variable domain (remainder filled in from reference TRBV7-9 and TRBJ1-1): DTGVSQNPRHKITKRGQNVTFRCDPISEHNRLYWYRQTLGQGPEFLTYFQNEAQLEKSRLLSDRFSAERPKGSFSTLEIQRTEQGDSAMYLCASEFRDTEAFFGQGTRLTVV.

The rearrangement uses TRBV10-3 and TRBJ2-1; unclear D gene. Germline V gene lookup returns CDR1 ENHRY and CDR2 SYGVKD. The CDR3 consists of 14 residues. Trimming cost V 7 bases and J 4 bases, with 14 bases left between them. The DNA for the CDR3 is TGTGCCATCACCCCTGAGGCCCCGTACAATGAGCAGTTCTTC. This codes for CAITPEAPYNEQFF.

The chain carries TRBV11-2 and TRBJ1-2; a possible D gene is TRBD1 (5 bases). The germline V gene has CDR1 SGHAT and CDR2 FQNNGV. The CDR3 extends over 12 amino acids. V lost 7 bases and J 6 bases, leaving 12 bases between the germline ends. The CDR3 region has the DNA TGTGCCAGCACCATTCAGGGAAATGGCTACACCTTC. It is translated as CASTIQGNGYTF. Looking up the rest from reference TRBV11-2 and TRBJ1-2 gives the full variable domain: EAGVAQSPRYKIIEKRQSVAFWCNPISGHATLYWYQQILGQGPKLLIQFQNNGVVDDSQLPKDRFSAERLKGVDSTLKIQPAKLEDSAVYLCASTIQGNGYTFGSGTRLTVV.

The gene calls are TRBV6-5 and TRBJ1-6; D is uncertain. Germline loops: CDR1 MNHEY, CDR2 SVGAGI. V lost 0 bases, J lost 9 bases, and 6 bases lay in between. This CDR3 region has 13 residues. CDR3 DNA: TGTGCCAGCAGTTACTCTACTGGTTCACCCCTCCACTTT. This encodes CASSYSTGSPLHF.